The 9 T cell receptor beta chains in this list originate from one sample, sequenced in a study of cytomegalovirus exposure and HLA in healthy donors. 13 Jbeta primers and 60 Vbeta primers were used for the PCR. Libraries were prepared by immunoSEQ multiplex PCR; TCRdb keeps only in-frame clonotypes and omits some of them. This table lists tens of thousands of clones. The specimen sequenced was PBMCs. The receptors here all came from an older woman in good health and CMV-seropositive.

The chain combines TRBV6-4 with TRBJ1-2, with D tentatively TRBD1 (6 bases). The CDR3 runs to 14 residues. V lost 6 bases and J 2 bases, leaving 13 bases between the germline ends. Looked up from germline, CDR1 is MRHNA and CDR2 is SNTAGT. CDR3 DNA sequence: TGTGCCAGCAGCCTGGACAGCACCAACTATGGCTACACCTTC. This codes for CASSLDSTNYGYTF.

The chain recombines TRBV6-5 with TRBJ1-6; 9 bases agree with TRBD1. Germline values: CDR1 MNHEY, CDR2 SVGAGI. The V and J ends lost 4 bases and 9 bases, in that order; junction bases with no gene match: 4. The CDR3 covers 14 residues. As DNA, the CDR3 is TGTGCCAGCAGTTCCGGGACAGGGCGTTCACCCCTCCACTTT. This sequence encodes CASSSGTGRSPLHF.

CDR3 protein: CASRMGTGGAYEQYF. For the CDR3, the DNA is TGTGCCAGCAGGATGGGGACAGGGGGCGCCTACGAGCAGTACTTC. J is TRBJ2-7 and V is TRBV2, with 12 nucleotides matching TRBD1. The junction had 5 bases not matched to a gene; V was cut back by 6 bases and J by 2 bases. Germline V gene sequence: CDR1 SNHLY, CDR2 FYNNEI. This CDR3 has 15 residues.

The gene calls are TRBV6-5 and TRBJ1-6; D uncertain. CDR1 and CDR2 from the germline V gene are MNHEY and SVGAGI. The V end lost 0 bases, the J end lost 9 bases, and 12 bases lay between the germline ends. The CDR3 length is 15 residues. The CDR3 DNA is TGTGCCAGCAGTTACTCGACGGGAAGTGCTTCACCCCTCCACTTT. As protein: CASSYSTGSASPLHF.

This chain connects TRBV5-6 to TRBJ2-5, with 8 bases matching TRBD1. Losses at the gene ends were 1 base for V and 4 bases for J; bases not matched to a gene: 0. The CDR3 sequence is 13 residues long. Germline assignment: CDR1 SGHDT and CDR2 YYEEEE. The CDR3 loop is CASSLTGGETQYF. The CDR3 nucleotides read TGTGCCAGCAGCTTGACAGGGGGAGAGACCCAGTACTTC.

The chain couples TRBV18 to TRBJ1-1; TRBD1 matches 7 bases. This CDR3 region has 14 residues. After removal of 1 base from V and 4 bases from J, the junction contained 3 bases not matched to a gene. Germline-derived CDR1 and CDR2 are KGHSH and LQKENI. The CDR3 region has the DNA TGTGCCAGCTCACCACGGCAGGGGGTCACTGAAGCTTTCTTT. The encoded protein is CASSPRQGVTEAFF.

Concerning this clone: A junction end diverges from the germline sequence, so it may reflect a read error. Other DNA sequences in the sample encode the same CDR3. This chain links TRBV6-5 with TRBJ1-2; 7 nucleotides align to TRBD1. CDR1 is MNHEY, CDR2 SVGAGI, per germline. The CDR3 covers 13 residues. CDR3 in amino acids: CASSQQTGYGYTF. The CDR3 coding sequence is TGTGCCAGCAGTCAACAGACAGGGTATGGCTACACCTTT.

The V gene is TRBV19, the J gene TRBJ1-5, with a tentative D call TRBD1 (5 bases). Germline CDR1 is LNHDA and CDR2 is SQIVND (reference sequence). The length of the CDR3 is 16 residues. Trimming pared 7 bases from V and 0 bases from J, leaving 16 bases between. The CDR3 nucleotides are TGTGCCAGTATCGATGGGGCAGCATATAGCAATCAGCCCCAGCATTTT. It is translated as CASIDGAAYSNQPQHF.

This chain joins TRBV10-3 and TRBJ2-7; 10 bases map to TRBD1. This CDR3 has 16 residues. Germline V CDR1 and CDR2: ENHRY, SYGVKD. V lost 4 bases, J lost 4 bases, and 10 bases stayed unmatched. The DNA for the CDR3 is TGTGCCATCAGTGGGTCGTCGGGGACAGGGGCATACGAGCAGTACTTC. It translates to CAISGSSGTGAYEQYF.